Included here is one T cell receptor (beta chain) sequence, with context. This clone occurred a few times. The specificity of this receptor is unknown. The record has no base qualities; no much larger clone is one base away. The sample's treatment or condition label, decoded: around 19 received Ad26.COV2.S at low or high dose, single or two shots; a few received placebo; per-sample allocation not given. For vaccine and placebo recipients, the sequenced repertoires came from samples collected on day 63 after the first injection. In Cohort 1b, about two dozen adults aged 18-55 years were enrolled at a single site in Boston, USA, between 29 July and 7 August 2020. Ad26.COV2.S was a replication-incompetent adenovirus type 26 vector expressing a prefusion-stabilized SARS-CoV-2 spike protein from the original Wuhan strain. From its cysteine to its phenylalanine, the CDR3 spans 14 amino acids. The only DNA kept is the CDR3, 42 bases in frame from the first base. The germline V gene encodes CDR1 MNHNS and CDR2 SASEGT. V is pared back by 4 bases and J by 5 bases, with 14 bases lying between the germline termini.

The immunoSEQ Assay was the method used to sequence TCRbeta CDR3 regions. After extraction, genomic DNA underwent amplification by bias-controlled multiplex PCR, followed by high-throughput sequencing. Under the source paper's analysis protocol: To quantify the absolute abundance of every unique TCRbeta CDR3 region, sequences were collapsed and filtered. T cell fraction was estimated by normalization of TCRbeta template counts to usable DNA, with usable DNA being measured through amplification of reference genes present in all nucleated cells. Repertoire TCRs were annotated as SARS-CoV-2-specific by exact matching of V gene, CDR3 amino acid sequence and J gene to a known reactive TCR set. MIRA supplied the reference SARS-CoV-2 TCR set, which was filtered for enrichment in COVID-19-positive ImmuneCODE repertoires so that public or cross-reactive TCRs were removed. Using the MIRA antigens, annotated TCRs were further analysed by specific ORF or by position within an ORF. Breadth was defined as the number of annotated unique rearrangements divided by the total number of unique productive rearrangements, and depth was defined as the summed frequency of the annotated unique rearrangements. Two-sided Wilcoxon rank-sum tests were used to compare TCR breadth between groups. The immuneACCESS repertoire file appears here via TCRdb, limited to in-frame rearrangements. These files lack a portion of the clones; in checked studies, under half of the deficit traces to unresolved V genes, and the cause of the others is not known. V, J and clone size reflect that table, while D and trimming were determined from the DNA. Counted in this sample were 350,000 to 400,000 clones; 89% of them appeared once. In total, the top ten clones hold approximately 1.9% of the sample.

This entry belongs to a study of Ad26.COV2.S vaccination and SARS-CoV-2 variants (dated by TCRdb to the early 2020s). Regarding the complete study: Vaccine-arm donors came from COV1001, a multicentre, randomized, double-blind, placebo-controlled phase I-IIa trial of Ad26.COV2.S in healthy adults. Ad26.COV2.S was administered intramuscularly at 5 x 10^10 or 1 x 10^11 viral particles, either as a single shot or as two shots given 56 days apart. TCRbeta repertoire sequencing was used to assess the specificity and breadth of SARS-CoV-2-reactive T cell receptors after Ad26.COV2.S vaccination. The TCR-sequenced set comprised around 30 samples: roughly 19 Ad26.COV2.S vaccine recipients, 5 placebo recipients and 8 SARS-CoV-2 convalescent individuals. Trial participants were randomized into five groups of five, in which low-dose or high-dose Ad26.COV2.S was given once or twice, or placebo was given on both occasions. Blinding of investigators to trial group allocation was maintained during experiments and outcome assessment. Summary of the overall study and its limitations: Comparing responses between vaccine doses or regimens was not something the study was powered to do. Vaccine and placebo recipients had similar non-spike TCR breadth, a finding consistent with the vaccine containing only spike. After vaccination, spike-specific CD8+ and CD4+ T cell responses were reported to show substantial breadth. Compared with placebo recipients, Ad26.COV2.S recipients showed higher spike-specific TCR breadth (P = 0.0014). The authors noted that total T cell responses may have been underestimated by the TCR breadth and depth analyses.

The sequenced sample was peripheral blood, obtained in a trial of Ad26.COV2.S vaccine versus placebo. This clonotype originated in a person between 18 and 65 years old who received the Ad26.COV2.S COVID-19 vaccine or a placebo. The chain uses TRBV6-1 and TRBJ1-1, with an unclear D gene assignment. The CDR3 protein sequence reads: CASSAAKEGTEAFF. In nucleotides, the sequence is TGTGCCAGCAGTGCAGCTAAGGAAGGGACTGAAGCTTTCTTT.